This T cell receptor beta chain was captured by sequencing in a study of CD8+ T cells in alopecia areata. Study as a whole: Oral tofacitinib, 5 to 10 mg twice daily, was given in an open-label trial.

Peripheral blood, together with lesional scalp punch biopsies, was collected from alopecia areata patients. CDR3 length: 14 residues. Germline V lookup: CDR1 SNHLY, CDR2 FYNNEI. V dropped 9 bases and J dropped 7; count of bases not matched to a gene: 13. This clone turned up a few times. As yet, its antigen is unknown. Study-wide results and limits: Elevated clonality characterized lesional scalp relative to normal scalp, particularly in alopecia totalis/universalis. Scalp samples also yield sequences from resident alphabeta T cells of normal skin.

RNA extraction and reverse transcription yielded cDNA as sequencing template. Profiling relied on immunoSEQ multiplex PCR, and the TCRdb table lists in-frame clones only, not all of them. The data hold about 97,000 clones, with 35% to 45% observed a single time. The sequence derives from a human donor with alopecia areata. Sequencing input: CD4+ T cells sorted from blood. The J gene is TRBJ2-7, the V gene TRBV2; 9 nucleotides match TRBD1. The CDR3 DNA reads as TGTGCCAGTGAGAGACAGGGGGTGAATCGGGAGCAGTACTTC. It is translated as CASERQGVNREQYF. The full variable domain, rest sourced from reference TRBV2 and TRBJ2-7, is EPEVTQTPSHQVTQMGQEVILRCVPISNHLYFYWYRQILGQKVEFLVSFYNNEISEKSEIFDDQFSVERPDGSNFTLKIRSTKLEDSAMYFCASERQGVNREQYFGPGTRLTVT.